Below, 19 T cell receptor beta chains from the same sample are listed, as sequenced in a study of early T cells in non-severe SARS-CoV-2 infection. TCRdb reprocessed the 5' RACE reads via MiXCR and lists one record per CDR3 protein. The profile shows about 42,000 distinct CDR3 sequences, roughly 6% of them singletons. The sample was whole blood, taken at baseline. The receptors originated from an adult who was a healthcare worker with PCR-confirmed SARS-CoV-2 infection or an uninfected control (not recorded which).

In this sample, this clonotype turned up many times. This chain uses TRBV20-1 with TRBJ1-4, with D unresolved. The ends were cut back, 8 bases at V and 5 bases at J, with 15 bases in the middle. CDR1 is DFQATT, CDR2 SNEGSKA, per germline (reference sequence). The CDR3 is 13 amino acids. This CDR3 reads CSPHRSSNEKLFF. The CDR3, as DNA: TGCAGTCCGCACAGATCCTCGAATGAAAAACTGTTTTTT.

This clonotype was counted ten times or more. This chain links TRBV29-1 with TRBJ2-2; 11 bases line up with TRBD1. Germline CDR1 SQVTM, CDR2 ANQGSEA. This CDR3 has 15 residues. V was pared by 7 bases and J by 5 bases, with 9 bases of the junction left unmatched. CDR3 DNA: TGCAGCGCCTCGTTCCGGGACAGGGGGACCGGGGAGCTGTTTTTT. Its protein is CSASFRDRGTGELFF.

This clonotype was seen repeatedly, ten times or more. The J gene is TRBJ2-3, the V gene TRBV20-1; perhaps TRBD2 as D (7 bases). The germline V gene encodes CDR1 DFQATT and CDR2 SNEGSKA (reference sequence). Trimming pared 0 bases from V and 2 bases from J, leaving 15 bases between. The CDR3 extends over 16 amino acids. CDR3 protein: CSARDLAGADTDTQYF. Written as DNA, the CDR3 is TGCAGTGCTAGAGATTTGGCGGGGGCCGACACAGATACGCAGTATTTT.

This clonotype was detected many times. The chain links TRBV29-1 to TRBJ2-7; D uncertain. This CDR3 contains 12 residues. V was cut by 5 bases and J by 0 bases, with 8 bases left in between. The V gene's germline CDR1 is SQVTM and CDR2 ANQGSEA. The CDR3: CSVKPSSYEQYF. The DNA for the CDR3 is TGCAGCGTTAAACCCAGCTCCTACGAGCAGTACTTC.

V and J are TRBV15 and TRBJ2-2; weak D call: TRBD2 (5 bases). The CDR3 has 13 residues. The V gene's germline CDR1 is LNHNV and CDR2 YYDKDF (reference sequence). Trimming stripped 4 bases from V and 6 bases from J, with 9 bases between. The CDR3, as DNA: TGTGCCACCAGCACGCGGGTGGCCGGGGAGCTGTTTTTT. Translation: CATSTRVAGELFF.

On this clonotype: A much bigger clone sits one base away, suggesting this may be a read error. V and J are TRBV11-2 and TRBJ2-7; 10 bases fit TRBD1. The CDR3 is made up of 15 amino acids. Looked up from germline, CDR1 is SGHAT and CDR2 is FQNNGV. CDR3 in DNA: TGTGTCAGCAGCCCGGGACAGGGGCGAACCTACGAGCAGTACTTC. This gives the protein CVSSPGQGRTYEQYF.

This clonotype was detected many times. The CDR3 spells CSVEPSGGDTIYF. In DNA, the CDR3 is TGCAGCGTTGAACCATCAGGAGGGGACACCATATATTTT. This chain connects TRBV29-1 to TRBJ1-3; TRBD1 might be the D (5 bases). CDR1 is SQVTM and CDR2 is ANQGSEA in the germline V gene. Trimming removed 2 bases from V and 8 bases from J, with 13 bases in between. This CDR3 has 13 amino acids.

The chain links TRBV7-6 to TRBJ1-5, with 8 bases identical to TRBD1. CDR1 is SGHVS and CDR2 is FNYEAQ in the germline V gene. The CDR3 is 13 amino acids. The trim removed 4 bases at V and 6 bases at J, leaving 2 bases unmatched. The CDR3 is CASSSDRGQPQHF. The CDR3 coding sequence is TGTGCCAGCAGCTCCGACAGGGGTCAGCCCCAGCATTTT.

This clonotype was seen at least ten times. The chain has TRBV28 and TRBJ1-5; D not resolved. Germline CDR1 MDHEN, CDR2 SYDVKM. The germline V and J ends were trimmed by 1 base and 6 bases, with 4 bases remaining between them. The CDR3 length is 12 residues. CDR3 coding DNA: TGTGCCAGCAGTTTATACGGTCAGCCCCAGCATTTT. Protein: CASSLYGQPQHF.

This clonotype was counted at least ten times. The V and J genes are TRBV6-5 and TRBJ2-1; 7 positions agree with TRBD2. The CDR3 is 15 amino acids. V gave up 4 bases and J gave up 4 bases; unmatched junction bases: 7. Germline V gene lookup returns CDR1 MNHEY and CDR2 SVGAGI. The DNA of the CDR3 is TGTGCCAGCAGTTCAAGCGGGACCGAGTACAATGAGCAGTTCTTC. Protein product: CASSSSGTEYNEQFF.

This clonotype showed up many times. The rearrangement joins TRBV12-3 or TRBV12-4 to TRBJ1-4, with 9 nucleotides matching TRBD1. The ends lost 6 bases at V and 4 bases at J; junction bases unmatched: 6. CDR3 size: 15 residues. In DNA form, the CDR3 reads TGTGCCAGCAGGAACACGGACAGGGGTAATGAAAAACTGTTTTTT. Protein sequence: CASRNTDRGNEKLFF.

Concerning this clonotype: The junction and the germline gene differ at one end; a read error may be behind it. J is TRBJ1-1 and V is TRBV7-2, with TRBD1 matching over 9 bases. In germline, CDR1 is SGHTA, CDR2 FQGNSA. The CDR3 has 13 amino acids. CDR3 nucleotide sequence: TGTGCCAACAGCCGGGACAGGGACACTGAAGCTTTCTTT. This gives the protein CANSRDRDTEAFF.

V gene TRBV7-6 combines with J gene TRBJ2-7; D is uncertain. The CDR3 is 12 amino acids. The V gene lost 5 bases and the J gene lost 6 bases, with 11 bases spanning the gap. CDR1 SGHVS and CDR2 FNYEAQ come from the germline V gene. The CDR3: CASSPDGREQYF. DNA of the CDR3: TGTGCCAGCAGCCCGGACGGACGCGAGCAGTACTTC.

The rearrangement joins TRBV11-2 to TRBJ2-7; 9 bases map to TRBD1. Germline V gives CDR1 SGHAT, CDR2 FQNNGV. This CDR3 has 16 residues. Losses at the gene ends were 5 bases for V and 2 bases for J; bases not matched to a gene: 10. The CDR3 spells CASSPVNRQGAYEQYF. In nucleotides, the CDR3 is TGTGCCAGCAGCCCCGTCAATAGACAGGGGGCCTACGAGCAGTACTTC.

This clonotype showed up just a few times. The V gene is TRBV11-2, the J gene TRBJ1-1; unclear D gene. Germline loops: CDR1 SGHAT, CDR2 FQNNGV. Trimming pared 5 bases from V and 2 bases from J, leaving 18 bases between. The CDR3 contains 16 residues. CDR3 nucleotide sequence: TGTGCCAGCAGCCTAAGATCAGTAGCTGGAAACACTGAAGCTTTCTTT. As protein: CASSLRSVAGNTEAFF.

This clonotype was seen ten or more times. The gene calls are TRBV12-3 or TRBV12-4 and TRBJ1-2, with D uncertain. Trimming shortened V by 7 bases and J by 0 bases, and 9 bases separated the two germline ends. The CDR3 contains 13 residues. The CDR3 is CASIAFSNYGYTF. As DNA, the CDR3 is TGTGCCAGCATTGCCTTTTCTAACTATGGCTACACCTTC.

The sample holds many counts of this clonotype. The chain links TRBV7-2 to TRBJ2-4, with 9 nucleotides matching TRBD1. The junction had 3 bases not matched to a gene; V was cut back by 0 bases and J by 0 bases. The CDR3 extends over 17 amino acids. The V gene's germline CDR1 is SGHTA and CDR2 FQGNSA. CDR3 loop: CASSLAGTGKAKNIQYF. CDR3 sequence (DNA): TGTGCCAGCAGCTTAGCAGGGACAGGGAAAGCCAAAAACATTCAGTACTTC.

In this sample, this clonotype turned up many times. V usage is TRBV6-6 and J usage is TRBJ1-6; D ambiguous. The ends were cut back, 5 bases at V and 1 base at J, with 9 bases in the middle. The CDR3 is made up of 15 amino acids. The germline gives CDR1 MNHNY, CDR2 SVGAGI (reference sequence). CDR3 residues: CASSPEGSYNSPLHF. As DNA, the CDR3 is TGTGCCAGCAGTCCAGAGGGATCCTATAATTCACCCCTCCACTTT.

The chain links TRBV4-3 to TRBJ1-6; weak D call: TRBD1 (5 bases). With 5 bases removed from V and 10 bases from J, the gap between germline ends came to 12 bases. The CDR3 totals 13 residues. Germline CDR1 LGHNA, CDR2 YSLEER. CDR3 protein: CASSYGTRSPLHF. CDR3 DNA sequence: TGCGCCAGCAGCTACGGGACTAGGTCACCCCTCCACTTT.